This TCR beta chain was profiled in a study of cytotoxic CD8 clonotypes in ibrutinib-treated CLL. Findings and caveats of the study: Clonality at baseline surpassed age-matched healthy donors and tracked circulating CD8+ T-cell counts. The public clonotypes identified were infrequent and showed contraction or stability on treatment.

This CDR3 spans 14 amino acids. The V gene's germline CDR1 is SGHRS and CDR2 YFSETQ. Trimming cost V 7 bases and J 2 bases, with 16 bases left between them. The TCR beta libraries used approximately 2 micrograms of genomic DNA that came from cryopreserved PBMCs. Target depth was 1 in 200,000 to 1 in 1 million T cells, about 10x per clonotype. The repertoire was sequenced with immunoSEQ multiplex PCR; TCRdb's copy has only in-frame clones and lacks some. The data show 53,000 or so clones, about 54% seen once. A note on this clone: Its antigen is as yet unknown.

The chain joins TRBV5-1 to TRBJ2-7; D is ambiguous. The clonotype was recovered from a human donor with chronic lymphocytic leukemia. The sample was PBMCs, taken at disease progression, from a patient treated with ibrutinib. The CDR3 region has the DNA TGCGCCAGCGCCTTGGACGTAGCCGCCTACGAGCAGTACTTC. As protein: CASALDVAAYEQYF.